This T cell receptor beta chain was sequenced in a study of T cells in tumors and immune-related adverse events. The method was immunoSEQ multiplex PCR; TCRdb's version includes in-frame clones alone and lacks a portion of them. The sample comprises about 590 clones, around nine tenths of which are singletons, and around 9.6% rests with the top ten. CDR3 length: 13 residues. V shed 0 bases and J shed 6 bases, with 10 bases lying between them. Germline CDR1 and CDR2: SGHRS and YFSETQ. The chain links TRBV5-1 to TRBJ2-7; no clear D gene. The sequence came from a female donor with metastatic renal cell carcinoma. Sequencing was performed on tumor tissue, taken from a patient treated with anti-PD-1 therapy. The chain's CDR3 is CASSLVPSAEQYF. The CDR3 DNA reads TGCGCCAGCAGCTTGGTACCTTCCGCCGAGCAGTACTTC.